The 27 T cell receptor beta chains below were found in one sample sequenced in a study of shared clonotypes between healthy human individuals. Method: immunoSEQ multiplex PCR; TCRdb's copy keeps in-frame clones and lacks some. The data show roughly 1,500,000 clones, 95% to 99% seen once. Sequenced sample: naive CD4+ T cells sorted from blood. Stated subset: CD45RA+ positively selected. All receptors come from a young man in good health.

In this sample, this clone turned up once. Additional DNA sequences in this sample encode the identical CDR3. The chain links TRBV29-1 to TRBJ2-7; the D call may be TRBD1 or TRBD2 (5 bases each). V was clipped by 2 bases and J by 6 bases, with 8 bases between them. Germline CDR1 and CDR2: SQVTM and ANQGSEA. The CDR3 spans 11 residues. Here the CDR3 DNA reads TGCAGCGTTGAATCTGGGGGCGAGCAGTACTTC. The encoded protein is CSVESGGEQYF.

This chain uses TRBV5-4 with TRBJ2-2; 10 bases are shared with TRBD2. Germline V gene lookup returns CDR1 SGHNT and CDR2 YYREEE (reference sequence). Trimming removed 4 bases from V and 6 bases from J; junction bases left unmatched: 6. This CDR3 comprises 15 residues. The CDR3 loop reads CASSRPTSGAGELFF. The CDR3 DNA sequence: TGTGCCAGCAGCCGCCCAACTAGCGGGGCCGGGGAGCTGTTTTTT.

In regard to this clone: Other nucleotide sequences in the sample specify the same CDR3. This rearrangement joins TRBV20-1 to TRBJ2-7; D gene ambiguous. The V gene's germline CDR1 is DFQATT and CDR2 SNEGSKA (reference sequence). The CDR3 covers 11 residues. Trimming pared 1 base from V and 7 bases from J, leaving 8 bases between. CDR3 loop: CSARVGREQYF. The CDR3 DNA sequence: TGCAGTGCTAGAGTTGGTAGGGAGCAGTACTTC.

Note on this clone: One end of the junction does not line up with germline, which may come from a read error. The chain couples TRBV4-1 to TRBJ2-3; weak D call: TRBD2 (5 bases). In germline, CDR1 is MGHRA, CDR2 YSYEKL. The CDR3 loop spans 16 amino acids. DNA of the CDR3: TGCGCCAGCAGCGAAGATCACGGGGTGGGCACAGATACGCAGTATTTT. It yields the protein CASSEDHGVGTDTQYF.

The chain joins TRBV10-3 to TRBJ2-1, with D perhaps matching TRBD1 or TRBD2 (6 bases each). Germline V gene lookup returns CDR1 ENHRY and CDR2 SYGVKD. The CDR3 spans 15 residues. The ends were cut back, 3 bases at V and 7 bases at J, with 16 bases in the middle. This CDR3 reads CAISDPLRGENEQFF. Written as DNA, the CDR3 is TGTGCCATCAGTGACCCCCTGAGGGGGGAGAATGAGCAGTTCTTC.

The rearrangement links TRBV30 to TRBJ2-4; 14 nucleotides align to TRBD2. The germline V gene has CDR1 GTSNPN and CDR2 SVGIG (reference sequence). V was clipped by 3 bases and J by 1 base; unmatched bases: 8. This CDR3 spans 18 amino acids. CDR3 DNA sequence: TGTGCCTGGAGCCTCTGGACTAGCGGGAGGTGGGCCAAAAACATTCAGTACTTC. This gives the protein CAWSLWTSGRWAKNIQYF.

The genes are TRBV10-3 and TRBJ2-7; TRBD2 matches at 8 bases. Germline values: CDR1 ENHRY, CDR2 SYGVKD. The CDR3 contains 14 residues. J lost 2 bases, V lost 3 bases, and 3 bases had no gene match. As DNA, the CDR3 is TGTGCCATCAGTGAACGGGAGGGCCCCTACGAGCAGTACTTC. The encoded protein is CAISEREGPYEQYF.

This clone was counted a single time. This CDR3 is CASSPQTGRLVYEQYF. The DNA for the CDR3 is TGTGCCAGCTCACCACAAACAGGGAGGCTTGTCTACGAGCAGTACTTC. The chain carries TRBV18 and TRBJ2-7; tentatively, D is TRBD1 or TRBD2 (6 bases each). Trimming removed 1 base at V and 3 bases at J, with 16 bases between. This CDR3 contains 16 residues. Germline values: CDR1 KGHSH, CDR2 LQKENI.

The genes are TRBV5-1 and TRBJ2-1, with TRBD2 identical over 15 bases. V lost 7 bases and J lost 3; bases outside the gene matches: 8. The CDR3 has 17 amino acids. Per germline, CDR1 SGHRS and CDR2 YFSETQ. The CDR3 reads CASDGLAGGGGYNEQFF. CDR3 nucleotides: TGCGCCAGCGATGGACTAGCGGGAGGGGGCGGCTACAATGAGCAGTTCTTC.

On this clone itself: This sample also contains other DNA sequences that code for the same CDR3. In nucleotides, the CDR3 is TGCGCCAGCAGCTTGGTACAGGGAACTGGAAACACCATATATTTT. It specifies CASSLVQGTGNTIYF. This chain joins TRBV5-1 and TRBJ1-3; D might be TRBD1 (6 bases). This CDR3 has 15 residues. Germline V gene sequence: CDR1 SGHRS, CDR2 YFSETQ. Trimming stripped 0 bases from V and 2 bases from J, with 9 bases between.

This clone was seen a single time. CDR3 region: CASSSPGRTPGELFF. CDR3 DNA sequence: TGTGCCAGCAGTTCCCCGGGACGGACGCCCGGGGAGCTGTTTTTT. This chain joins TRBV28 and TRBJ2-2; tentatively, D is TRBD1 or TRBD2 (5 bases each). This CDR3 spans 15 amino acids. The germline CDR1 and CDR2 sequences are MDHEN and SYDVKM. Trimming took 4 bases from V and 6 from J, leaving 15 bases between them.

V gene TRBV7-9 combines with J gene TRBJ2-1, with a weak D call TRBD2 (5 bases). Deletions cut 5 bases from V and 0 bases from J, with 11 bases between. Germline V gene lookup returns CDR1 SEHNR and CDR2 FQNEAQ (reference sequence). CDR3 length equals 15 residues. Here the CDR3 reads CASSPGMSSYNEQFF. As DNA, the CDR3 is TGTGCCAGCAGCCCCGGGATGAGCTCCTACAATGAGCAGTTCTTC.

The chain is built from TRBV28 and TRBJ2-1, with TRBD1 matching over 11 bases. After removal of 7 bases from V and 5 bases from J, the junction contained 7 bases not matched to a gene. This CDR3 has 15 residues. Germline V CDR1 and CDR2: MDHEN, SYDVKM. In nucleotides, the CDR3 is TGTGCCAGCACCGCGGACAGGGGGCGCCACAATGAGCAGTTCTTC. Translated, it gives CASTADRGRHNEQFF.

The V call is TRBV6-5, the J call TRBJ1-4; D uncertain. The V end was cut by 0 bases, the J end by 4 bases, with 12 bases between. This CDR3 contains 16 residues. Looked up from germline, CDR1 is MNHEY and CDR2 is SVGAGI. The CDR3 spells CASSYSTSLSNEKLFF. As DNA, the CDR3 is TGTGCCAGCAGTTACTCGACCAGCCTAAGTAATGAAAAACTGTTTTTT.

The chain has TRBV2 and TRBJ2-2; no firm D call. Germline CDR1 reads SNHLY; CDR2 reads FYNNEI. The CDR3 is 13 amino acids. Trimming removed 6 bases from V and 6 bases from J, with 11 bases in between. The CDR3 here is CASSGASPGELFF. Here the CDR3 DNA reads TGTGCCAGCAGCGGTGCTTCGCCCGGGGAGCTGTTTTTT.

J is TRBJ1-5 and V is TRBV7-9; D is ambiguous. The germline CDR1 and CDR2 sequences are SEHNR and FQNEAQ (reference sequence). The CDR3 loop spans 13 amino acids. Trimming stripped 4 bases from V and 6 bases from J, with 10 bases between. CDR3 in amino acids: CASSSEGGQPQHF. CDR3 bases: TGTGCCAGCAGCTCAGAGGGTGGTCAGCCCCAGCATTTT.

The CDR3, as DNA: TGTGCCAGCAGAGAATGGACTAGCCCTTTACGCCCCTACAATGAGCAGTTCTTC. Protein sequence: CASREWTSPLRPYNEQFF. This chain connects TRBV9 to TRBJ2-1; 8 nucleotides align to TRBD2. The CDR3 consists of 18 residues. Looked up from germline, CDR1 is SGDLS and CDR2 is YYNGEE. V lost 5 bases to trimming and J lost 2 bases; unmatched junction nucleotides: 15.

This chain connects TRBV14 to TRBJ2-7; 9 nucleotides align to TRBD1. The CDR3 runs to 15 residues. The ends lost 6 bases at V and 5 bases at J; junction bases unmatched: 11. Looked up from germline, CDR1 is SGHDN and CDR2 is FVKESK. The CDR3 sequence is CASRPPGQGNNEQYF. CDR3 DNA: TGTGCCAGCAGGCCCCCGGGACAGGGAAATAACGAGCAGTACTTC.

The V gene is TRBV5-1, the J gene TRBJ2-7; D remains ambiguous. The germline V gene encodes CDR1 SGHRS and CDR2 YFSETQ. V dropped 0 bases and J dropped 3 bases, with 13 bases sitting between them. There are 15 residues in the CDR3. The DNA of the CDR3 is TGCGCCAGCAGCTTGGTCCCGGAAACAGTCTACGAGCAGTACTTC. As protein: CASSLVPETVYEQYF.

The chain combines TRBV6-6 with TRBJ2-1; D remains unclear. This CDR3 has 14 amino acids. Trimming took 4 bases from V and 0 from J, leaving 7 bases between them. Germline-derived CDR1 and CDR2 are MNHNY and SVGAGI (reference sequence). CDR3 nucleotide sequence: TGTGCCAGCAGTTGGTCTAGCTCCTACAATGAGCAGTTCTTC. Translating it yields CASSWSSSYNEQFF.

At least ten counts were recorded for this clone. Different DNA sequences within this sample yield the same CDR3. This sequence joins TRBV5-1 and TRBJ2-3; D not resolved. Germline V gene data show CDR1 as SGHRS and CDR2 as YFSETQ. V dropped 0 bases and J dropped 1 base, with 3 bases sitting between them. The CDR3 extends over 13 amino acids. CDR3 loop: CASSLEGTDTQYF. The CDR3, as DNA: TGCGCCAGCAGCTTGGAAGGCACAGATACGCAGTATTTT.

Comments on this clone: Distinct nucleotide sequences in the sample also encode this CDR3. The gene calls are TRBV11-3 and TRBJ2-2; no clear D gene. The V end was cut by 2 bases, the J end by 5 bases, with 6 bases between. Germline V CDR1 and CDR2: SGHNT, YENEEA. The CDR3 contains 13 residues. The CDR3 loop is CASSLRNTGELFF. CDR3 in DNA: TGTGCCAGCAGCTTACGGAATACCGGGGAGCTGTTTTTT.

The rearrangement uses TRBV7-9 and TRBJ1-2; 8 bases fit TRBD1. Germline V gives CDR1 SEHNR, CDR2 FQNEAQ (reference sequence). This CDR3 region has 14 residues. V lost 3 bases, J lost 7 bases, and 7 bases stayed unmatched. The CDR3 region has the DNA TGTGCCAGCAGCTTCAGAACAGGGGGTGGTGGCTACACCTTC. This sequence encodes CASSFRTGGGGYTF.

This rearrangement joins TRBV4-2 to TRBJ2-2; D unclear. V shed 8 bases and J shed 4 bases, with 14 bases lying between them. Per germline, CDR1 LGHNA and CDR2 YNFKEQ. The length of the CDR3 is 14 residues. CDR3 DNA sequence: TGTGCCAGCCGCCCGACTTGGGGCACCGGGGAGCTGTTTTTT. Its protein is CASRPTWGTGELFF.

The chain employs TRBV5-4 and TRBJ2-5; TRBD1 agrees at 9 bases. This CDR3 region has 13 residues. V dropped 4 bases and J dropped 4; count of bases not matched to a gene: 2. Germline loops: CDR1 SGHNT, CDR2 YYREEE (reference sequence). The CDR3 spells CASSRGQGETQYF. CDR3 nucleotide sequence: TGTGCCAGCAGCCGGGGACAGGGAGAGACCCAGTACTTC.

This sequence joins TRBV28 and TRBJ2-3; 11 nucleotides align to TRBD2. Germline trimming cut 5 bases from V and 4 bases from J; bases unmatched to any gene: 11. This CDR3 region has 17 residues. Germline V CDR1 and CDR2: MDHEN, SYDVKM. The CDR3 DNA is TGTGCCAGCAGTCTCCCCGTAGCGGGAGGGCCGGCAGATACGCAGTATTTT. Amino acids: CASSLPVAGGPADTQYF.

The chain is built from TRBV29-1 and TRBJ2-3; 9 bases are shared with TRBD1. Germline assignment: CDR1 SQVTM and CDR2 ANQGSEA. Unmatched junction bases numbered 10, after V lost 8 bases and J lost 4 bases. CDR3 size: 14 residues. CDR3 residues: CSSRTGEYADTQYF. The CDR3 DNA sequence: TGCAGCTCCCGGACAGGGGAGTACGCAGATACGCAGTATTTT.